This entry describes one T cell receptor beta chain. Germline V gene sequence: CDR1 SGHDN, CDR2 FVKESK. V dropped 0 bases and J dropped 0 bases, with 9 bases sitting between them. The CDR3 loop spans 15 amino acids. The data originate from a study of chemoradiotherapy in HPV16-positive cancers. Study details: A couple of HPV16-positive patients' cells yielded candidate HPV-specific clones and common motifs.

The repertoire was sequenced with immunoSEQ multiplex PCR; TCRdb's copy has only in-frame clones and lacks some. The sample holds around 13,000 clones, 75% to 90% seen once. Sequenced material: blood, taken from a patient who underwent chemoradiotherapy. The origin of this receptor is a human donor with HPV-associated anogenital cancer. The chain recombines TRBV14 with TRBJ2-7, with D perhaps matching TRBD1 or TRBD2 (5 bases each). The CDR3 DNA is TGTGCCAGCAGCCAAGAGGCAGGGAGCTCCTACGAGCAGTACTTC. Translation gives CASSQEAGSSYEQYF.